Presented here are 7 T cell receptor beta chains from one specimen sequenced in a study of blood T cell repertoires in COVID-19. Produced via immunoSEQ multiplex PCR; TCRdb's table is partial and in-frame only. Counted here are about 260,000 clones, roughly 83% occurring once; the ten biggest clones make up more than 2%. Material for sequencing was PBMCs or T cells enriched from blood (not recorded which). The receptors originated from a woman between 50 and 59 years old who had recovered from COVID-19.

This clone was observed once. The V gene is TRBV5-4, the J gene TRBJ2-1, with a possible D match to TRBD2 (5 bases). This CDR3 spans 16 amino acids. CDR1 SGHNT and CDR2 YYREEE come from the germline V gene (reference sequence). Trimming stripped 0 bases from V and 2 bases from J, with 12 bases between. The DNA of the CDR3 is TGTGCCAGCAGCTTGGTTGCGCGGACTGCCTACAATGAGCAGTTCTTC. It translates to CASSLVARTAYNEQFF.

The chain uses TRBV5-4 and TRBJ2-7; TRBD1 aligns across 8 bases. The germline V gene encodes CDR1 SGHNT and CDR2 YYREEE (reference sequence). The CDR3 is made up of 14 amino acids. Trimming took 4 bases from V and 2 from J; bases not matched to a gene: 5. CDR3 sequence: CASSPDRGPYEQYF. The CDR3 nucleotides read TGTGCCAGCAGCCCCGACAGGGGCCCCTACGAGCAGTACTTC.

This sequence joins TRBV5-4 and TRBJ1-6; 10 bases align to TRBD1. CDR3 length: 17 amino acids. The ends lost 4 bases at V and 9 bases at J; junction bases unmatched: 13. The germline V gene encodes CDR1 SGHNT and CDR2 YYREEE (reference sequence). The CDR3 region is CASSARTGGRLASPLHF. In DNA, the CDR3 is TGTGCCAGCAGCGCACGGACAGGGGGACGCTTGGCTTCACCCCTCCACTTT.

The gene calls are TRBV7-2 and TRBJ2-5, with D possibly being TRBD2 (5 bases). V was trimmed by 1 base and J by 7 bases, leaving 7 bases between them. The CDR3 has 12 residues. Germline CDR1 and CDR2: SGHTA and FQGNSA. The CDR3 sequence: CASSLEAATQYF. The CDR3 DNA follows: TGTGCCAGCAGCTTAGAAGCGGCGACCCAGTACTTC.

The CDR3: CASSYNAGNYEQYF. The DNA of the CDR3 is TGTGCCAGCAGTTACAACGCAGGGAACTACGAGCAGTACTTC. V and J are TRBV6-5 and TRBJ2-7; possibly TRBD1 for D (5 bases). V lost 2 bases and J 3 bases, leaving 11 bases between the germline ends. The CDR3 sequence is 14 residues long. Germline CDR1 MNHEY, CDR2 SVGAGI.

J is TRBJ1-1 and V is TRBV20-1, with D uncertain. The CDR3 totals 14 residues. Trimming left V 3 bases short and J 1 base short, with 12 bases between. CDR1 and CDR2 (germline): DFQATT, SNEGSKA (reference sequence). In DNA, the CDR3 is TGCAGTGCTAGTGCGTGGCCGAAGAACACTGAAGCTTTCTTT. It yields the protein CSASAWPKNTEAFF.

The chain carries TRBV19 and TRBJ1-6; maybe TRBD1 (5 bases). Germline V gives CDR1 LNHDA, CDR2 SQIVND (reference sequence). The length of the CDR3 is 15 residues. Trimming removed 1 base from V and 10 bases from J, with 14 bases in between. CDR3 sequence reads: CASSIAGREGSPLHF. In DNA, the CDR3 is TGTGCCAGTAGTATAGCTGGCAGGGAGGGGTCACCCCTCCACTTT.